This T cell receptor (beta chain) was observed in a study of technical replicates of blood from a few donors. Germline V CDR1 and CDR2: MDHEN, SYDVKM. CDR3 size: 14 residues. Deletions cut 9 bases from V and 1 base from J, with 13 bases between. The assay was immunoSEQ multiplex PCR, and TCRdb's table has in-frame clones only and misses some. Found here are over 70,000 clones, roughly 92% of them singletons; the top ten hold around 0.37%. The chain has TRBV28 and TRBJ1-5, with no clear D. The sample comprised T cells isolated from PBMCs. The clonotype comes from a human donor in good health. The CDR3 loop reads CASVGGMSNQPQHF. The CDR3 DNA sequence: TGTGCCAGTGTCGGAGGGATGAGCAATCAGCCCCAGCATTTT. The variable domain in full, with the rest retrieved from reference TRBV28 and TRBJ1-5, is DVKVTQSSRYLVKRTGEKVFLECVQDMDHENMFWYRQDPGLGLRLIYFSYDVKMKEKGDIPEGYSVSREKKERFSLILESASTNQTSMYLCASVGGMSNQPQHFGDGTRLSIL.